Detailed here is one TCR beta chain. The antigen is not known. This specimen comes from a study of T cells in Graves' hyperthyroidism and ophthalmopathy. Study outcomes and limitations: Most thyroid-expanded clonotypes above 0.001 were also found in blood. Before onset, ophthalmopathy was predicted by the model a median approximately 6.5 months earlier.

The CDR3 regions of TCR beta were amplified from RNA transcripts. HTBI primers were used for first-round RT-PCR of the TCR CDR3. TCRdb used MiXCR to reprocess the multiplex PCR reads, holding one entry per CDR3 protein. Of about 350,000 distinct CDR3 sequences listed, roughly 14% are singletons. Hyperthyroidism patients were newly diagnosed, had disease duration under 2 months, and were aged 18 to 65 years. Diagnosing involved the use of clinical symptoms, serum thyroxine and TRAb, thyroid ultrasound and orbital computed tomography. The CDR3 sequence is 13 residues long. V gave up 6 bases and J gave up 9 bases, with 15 bases separating them. CDR1 is WNHNN, CDR2 SYGVQD, per germline (reference sequence).

The sample consisted of blood. The V call is TRBV10-1, the J call TRBJ1-5, with D perhaps matching TRBD1 (5 bases). The receptor's source is a woman in her twenties or thirties with Graves' hyperthyroidism. The CDR3: CASRSTTQGPQHF. CDR3 nucleotides: TGCGCCAGCAGGTCAACAACCCAGGGGCCCCAGCATTTT.